The 8 T cell receptor beta chains below were found in one sample sequenced in a study of Ad26.COV2.S vaccination and SARS-CoV-2 variants. Generated by immunoSEQ multiplex PCR, the TCRdb table keeps only in-frame clones and is missing some. This sample yields over 400,000 clones, of which roughly 89% are seen a single time; approximately 2.5% belongs to the top ten. Treatment indicated: roughly 18 received Ad26.COV2.S at low or high dose, single or two shots; five or six received placebo; per-sample allocation not given. Sampling took place 63 days after the first vaccine or placebo injection. Here the sequenced sample was peripheral blood, taken in a trial of Ad26.COV2.S vaccine versus placebo. These receptors all stem from a person aged 18-60 years who received the Ad26.COV2.S COVID-19 vaccine or a placebo.

The chain links TRBV7-9 to TRBJ1-5; D possibly corresponds to TRBD1 (6 bases). The CDR3 extends over 12 amino acids. Germline V gene sequence: CDR1 SEHNR, CDR2 FQNEAQ (reference sequence). Trimming shortened V by 2 bases and J by 8 bases, and 7 bases separated the two germline ends. Here the CDR3 DNA reads TGTGCCAGCAGCTTACACAGGGAGCCCCAGCATTTT. Protein product: CASSLHREPQHF.

This sequence joins TRBV29-1 and TRBJ1-3; 8 positions match TRBD1. The V gene end was trimmed by 5 bases and the J gene end by 4 bases; junction bases not matched to a gene: 10. The CDR3 extends over 15 amino acids. Germline assignment: CDR1 SQVTM and CDR2 ANQGSEA. CDR3 sequence: CSVSPGTGLGNTIYF. CDR3 coding DNA: TGCAGCGTTTCCCCCGGGACAGGATTGGGAAACACCATATATTTT. Full variable domain (remainder filled in from reference TRBV29-1 and TRBJ1-3): SAVISQKPSRDICQRGTSLTIQCQVDSQVTMMFWYRQQPGQSLTLIATANQGSEATYESGFVIDKFPISRPNLTFSTLTVSNMSPEDSSIYLCSVSPGTGLGNTIYFGEGSWLTVV.

The rearrangement links TRBV9 to TRBJ2-1, with TRBD2 identical over 16 bases. Germline V gene lookup returns CDR1 SGDLS and CDR2 YYNGEE. CDR3 size: 19 residues. With V trimmed by 4 bases and J by 8 bases, 15 bases remained unmatched. The CDR3, as DNA: TGTGCCAGCAGCCTATCAAAGGGACTAGCGGGGGGGCGCGTCCATGAGCAGTTCTTC. Translation: CASSLSKGLAGGRVHEQFF.

This clone appeared once. At the DNA level, this CDR3 is encoded by other sequences in the same sample as well. This chain joins TRBV9 and TRBJ1-2; TRBD1 might be the D (5 bases). V dropped 0 bases and J dropped 3 bases, with 9 bases sitting between them. CDR1 is SGDLS, CDR2 YYNGEE, per germline. The CDR3 covers 14 residues. This CDR3 is CASSVGGRDYGYTF. In DNA form, the CDR3 reads TGTGCCAGCAGCGTAGGGGGACGGGACTATGGCTACACCTTC.

The genes are TRBV5-1 and TRBJ2-7; TRBD1 agrees at 10 bases. J gave up 9 bases and V 5 bases, and 11 bases lay outside the gene matches. CDR1 and CDR2 (germline): SGHRS, YFSETQ. There are 14 residues in the CDR3. CDR3 bases: TGCGCCAGCAGTCCCGGGACAGGGGTAGTTGGGCAGTACTTC. Its protein product is CASSPGTGVVGQYF.

The gene calls are TRBV5-1 and TRBJ1-1; 7 bases match TRBD1. Trimming took 5 bases from V and 3 from J; bases not matched to a gene: 7. The CDR3 covers 14 residues. Germline-derived CDR1 and CDR2 are SGHRS and YFSETQ. The CDR3 protein is CASSSTGRDTEAFF. The CDR3 nucleotides read TGCGCCAGCAGTTCGACAGGGAGAGACACTGAAGCTTTCTTT.

This chain joins TRBV5-1 and TRBJ1-1, with 12 nucleotides matching TRBD1. The CDR3 length is 17 residues. Germline values: CDR1 SGHRS, CDR2 YFSETQ. The J segment lost 4 bases and the V segment lost 0 bases, leaving 7 bases of the junction unmatched. Here the CDR3 DNA reads TGCGCCAGCAGCTTGGCGCCGGGACAGGGGGCTGGCACTGAAGCTTTCTTT. It specifies CASSLAPGQGAGTEAFF.

This clone was picked up a small number of times. The chain recombines TRBV7-2 with TRBJ1-1, with no clear D. The CDR3 consists of 17 residues. From germline, CDR1 is SGHTA and CDR2 FQGNSA. Trimming took 1 base from V and 4 from J, leaving 19 bases between them. CDR3 DNA sequence: TGTGCCAGCAGCTTAGATAAAACCGGGGTTCGGTTCACTGAAGCTTTCTTT. This codes for CASSLDKTGVRFTEAFF.